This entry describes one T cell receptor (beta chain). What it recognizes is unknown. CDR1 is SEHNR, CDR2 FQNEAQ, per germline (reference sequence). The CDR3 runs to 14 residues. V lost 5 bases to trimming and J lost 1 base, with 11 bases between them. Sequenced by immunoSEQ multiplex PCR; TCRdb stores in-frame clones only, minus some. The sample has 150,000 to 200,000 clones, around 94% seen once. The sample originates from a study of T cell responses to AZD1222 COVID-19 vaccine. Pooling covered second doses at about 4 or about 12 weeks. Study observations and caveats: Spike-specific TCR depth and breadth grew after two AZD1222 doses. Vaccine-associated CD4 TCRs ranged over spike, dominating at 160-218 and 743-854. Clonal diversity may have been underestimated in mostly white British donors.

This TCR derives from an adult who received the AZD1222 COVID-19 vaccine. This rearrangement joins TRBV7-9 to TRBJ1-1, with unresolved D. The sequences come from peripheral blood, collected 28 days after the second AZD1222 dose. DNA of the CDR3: TGTGCCAGCAGCCATCTTCGGAGGAACACTGAAGCTTTCTTT. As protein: CASSHLRRNTEAFF.